Sequencing of this T cell receptor beta chain was carried out in a study of blood T cell repertoires in COVID-19. This CDR3 contains 15 residues. The germline V gene has CDR1 SGDLS and CDR2 YYNGEE. V was pared by 4 bases and J by 2 bases, with 9 bases of the junction left unmatched. The method was immunoSEQ multiplex PCR; TCRdb's version includes in-frame clones alone and lacks a portion of them. Among about 120,000 clones listed, approximately 74% were seen once. Sequences were obtained from peripheral blood. The sequence came from a man aged 55 to 70 with acute or convalescent COVID-19. The rearrangement joins TRBV9 to TRBJ2-7; 7 bases fit TRBD2. CDR3 residues: CASSPLPSGTYEQYF. The DNA of the CDR3 is TGTGCCAGCAGCCCCCTCCCTAGCGGTACCTACGAGCAGTACTTC.